This T cell receptor (beta chain) was captured in a study of cytomegalovirus exposure and HLA in healthy donors. The CDR3 spans 16 residues. From germline, CDR1 is LNHDA and CDR2 SQIVND (reference sequence). The trim removed 4 bases at V and 6 bases at J, leaving 5 bases unmatched. In regard to this clone: Its antigen is currently unknown.

This PCR relied on a set of 60 Vbeta primers and 13 Jbeta primers. The data were produced by immunoSEQ multiplex PCR, yet TCRdb's version contains in-frame clones alone and is incomplete. The table records about 130,000 clones, roughly 82% of them present only once. Study-level points and caveats: Presence/absence comparisons presumed near-even sequencing depth among donors.

The sequence was obtained from a woman aged 55-75 years in good health and CMV-seropositive. Sample: PBMCs. This chain uses TRBV19 with TRBJ2-1; TRBD2 matches 14 bases. The CDR3 bases are TGTGCCAGTAGTAGCGGGACTAGCGGGAGAGGCAATGAGCAGTTCTTC. It encodes CASSSGTSGRGNEQFF.